These 20 T cell receptor beta chains came from one sample sequenced in a study of technical replicates of blood from a handful of donors. Assay used: immunoSEQ multiplex PCR; TCRdb lists only in-frame clones, some missing. The data show around 60,000 clones, 86% seen once. The sequenced material came from PBMCs. These receptors came from a human donor in good health. Some clones in this sample may be carry-over from other donors' samples.

The chain recombines TRBV15 with TRBJ2-1; 13 bases line up with TRBD2. The V and J ends lost 5 bases and 6 bases, in that order; junction bases with no gene match: 4. CDR1 and CDR2 from the germline V gene are LNHNV and YYDKDF (reference sequence). The CDR3 is 15 amino acids. Written as DNA, the CDR3 is TGTGCCACCAGCGGGGGACTAGCGGGAACCAATGAGCAGTTCTTC. Its translation: CATSGGLAGTNEQFF.

The rearrangement uses TRBV4-3 and TRBJ2-2; 8 bases fit TRBD1. Germline values: CDR1 LGHNA, CDR2 YSLEER. V trimming: 4 bases; J trimming: 5 bases; junction bases outside the gene matches: 9. This CDR3 is built from 16 residues. CDR3 in amino acids: CASSPFAGQGTGELFF. The CDR3, as DNA: TGCGCCAGCAGCCCCTTCGCTGGACAGGGTACCGGGGAGCTGTTTTTT.

The chain has TRBV10-3 and TRBJ2-3; TRBD1 matches 7 bases. Germline V gene data show CDR1 as ENHRY and CDR2 as SYGVKD. Losses at the gene ends were 2 bases for V and 6 bases for J; bases not matched to a gene: 8. The CDR3 is 15 residues long. DNA of the CDR3: TGTGCCATCAGTGAGCCCAAACAGGGGCCGGATACGCAGTATTTT. This sequence encodes CAISEPKQGPDTQYF.

With regard to this clone: Other DNA sequences in the sample encode the same CDR3. V and J are TRBV7-9 and TRBJ1-2, with no clear D. Germline CDR1 reads SEHNR; CDR2 reads FQNEAQ (reference sequence). Trimming pared 3 bases from V and 5 bases from J, leaving 10 bases between. This CDR3 comprises 13 residues. The CDR3 region is CASSLSGYYGYTF. Written as DNA, the CDR3 is TGTGCCAGCAGCTTGTCAGGTTATTATGGCTACACCTTC. Looking up the rest from reference TRBV7-9 and TRBJ1-2 gives the full variable domain: DTGVSQNPRHKITKRGQNVTFRCDPISEHNRLYWYRQTLGQGPEFLTYFQNEAQLEKSRLLSDRFSAERPKGSFSTLEIQRTEQGDSAMYLCASSLSGYYGYTFGSGTRLTVV.

The chain uses TRBV6-5 and TRBJ1-3; no clear D. This CDR3 has 14 residues. The germline V and J ends were trimmed by 2 bases and 3 bases, with 8 bases remaining between them. Germline lookup yields CDR1 MNHEY and CDR2 SVGAGI. The CDR3 region has the DNA TGTGCCAGCAGTTACAGCGGGGTTGGAAACACCATATATTTT. The encoded protein is CASSYSGVGNTIYF.

The rearrangement joins TRBV6-4 to TRBJ1-5, with D possibly TRBD1 on 5 matching bases. The CDR3 loop spans 14 amino acids. V lost 3 bases and J lost 6, with 12 bases in between. Germline assignment: CDR1 MRHNA and CDR2 SNTAGT. The CDR3 spells CASSEQEGAQPQHF. CDR3 coding DNA: TGTGCCAGCAGTGAACAGGAAGGCGCTCAGCCCCAGCATTTT.

This clone has more than one count but fewer than ten. The rearrangement uses TRBV4-2 and TRBJ1-1; D unclear. The CDR3 contains 15 residues. Trimming cost V 1 base and J 0 bases, with 9 bases left between them. Germline values: CDR1 LGHNA, CDR2 YNFKEQ. DNA for the CDR3: TGTGCCAGCAGCCAAGTCGGGTCAATGAACACTGAAGCTTTCTTT. Encoded protein: CASSQVGSMNTEAFF.

The chain uses TRBV25-1 and TRBJ2-1; possible D gene TRBD2, 7 bases. Trimming stripped 4 bases from V and 2 bases from J, with 18 bases between. The germline gives CDR1 MGHDK, CDR2 SYGVNS. The CDR3 loop spans 17 amino acids. CDR3 amino acids: CASSGPLGGGAYNEQFF. The CDR3 nucleotides read TGTGCCAGCAGTGGACCTCTCGGAGGGGGGGCCTACAATGAGCAGTTCTTC.

The chain couples TRBV5-1 to TRBJ2-7, with 10 positions matching TRBD2. The germline V gene has CDR1 SGHRS and CDR2 YFSETQ. V trimming: 2 bases; J trimming: 3 bases; junction bases outside the gene matches: 5. CDR3 length: 15 amino acids. CDR3 coding DNA: TGCGCCAGCAGCTTAACTAGCGGGGAATTCTACGAGCAGTACTTC. It codes for CASSLTSGEFYEQYF.

The chain uses TRBV9 and TRBJ2-1, with 7 bases that match TRBD2. From germline, CDR1 is SGDLS and CDR2 YYNGEE. The CDR3 is 14 amino acids. The J segment lost 6 bases and the V segment lost 0 bases, leaving 3 bases of the junction unmatched. The CDR3 DNA reads TGTGCCAGCAGCGTAGGGTCTAGCGGCAATGAGCAGTTCTTC. Its protein product is CASSVGSSGNEQFF. Drawing the rest from reference TRBV9 and TRBJ2-1, the complete variable domain is DSGVTQTPKHLITATGQRVTLRCSPRSGDLSVYWYQQSLDQGLQFLIQYYNGEERAKGNILERFSAQQFPDLHSELNLSSLELGDSALYFCASSVGSSGNEQFFGPGTRLTVL.

The chain joins TRBV18 to TRBJ2-7, with TRBD2 identical over 10 bases. The germline V gene encodes CDR1 KGHSH and CDR2 LQKENI. J was trimmed by 5 bases and V by 2 bases; bases with no gene match: 3. The CDR3 loop spans 14 amino acids. The CDR3 region is CASSPSSGSNEQYF. CDR3 DNA sequence: TGTGCCAGCTCACCATCTAGCGGGAGTAACGAGCAGTACTTC.

V usage is TRBV4-3 and J usage is TRBJ2-1, with TRBD2 matching over 7 bases. The CDR3 consists of 15 residues. V gave up 0 bases and J gave up 5 bases; unmatched junction bases: 4. Germline loops: CDR1 LGHNA, CDR2 YSLEER. CDR3 bases: TGCGCCAGCAGCCAAGAGGTGCGGGGGAACAATGAGCAGTTCTTC. Translating it yields CASSQEVRGNNEQFF.

The chain uses TRBV6-1 and TRBJ1-2; possibly TRBD1 for D (5 bases). Germline CDR1 MNHNS, CDR2 SASEGT. The V gene lost 5 bases and the J gene lost 7 bases, with 14 bases spanning the gap. The CDR3 is 13 amino acids. CDR3: CASSPGDVGGYTF. The CDR3 nucleotides read TGTGCCAGCAGTCCGGGGGACGTCGGTGGCTACACCTTC.

The rearrangement uses TRBV7-3 and TRBJ2-2, with 8 bases fitting TRBD1. The CDR3 runs to 16 residues. Germline V gene lookup returns CDR1 SGHTA and CDR2 FQGTGA. V was pared by 1 base and J by 7 bases, with 8 bases of the junction left unmatched. The CDR3 sequence is CASSLNSQGAGGELFF. The CDR3, as DNA: TGTGCCAGCAGCTTAAACTCGCAGGGGGCTGGCGGGGAGCTGTTTTTT.

The V and J genes are TRBV18 and TRBJ2-7, with 8 positions matching TRBD2. The CDR3 extends over 14 amino acids. Germline V gives CDR1 KGHSH, CDR2 LQKENI. Trimming cost V 6 bases and J 6 bases; bases outside gene matches: 10. The CDR3 reads CASSAGTSRREQYF. For the CDR3, the DNA is TGTGCCAGCTCGGCCGGGACTAGTCGCCGCGAGCAGTACTTC.

This clone was seen only once. The rearrangement joins TRBV10-3 to TRBJ2-7, with TRBD2 identical over 9 bases. Losses at the gene ends were 10 bases for V and 2 bases for J; bases not matched to a gene: 3. This CDR3 is 12 amino acids long. Germline lookup yields CDR1 ENHRY and CDR2 SYGVKD. CDR3 protein: CASGGEPYEQYF. CDR3 sequence (DNA): TGTGCCAGCGGGGGGGAGCCCTACGAGCAGTACTTC.

The rearrangement joins TRBV6-5 to TRBJ2-7; 14 positions agree with TRBD2. The trim removed 2 bases at V and 5 bases at J, leaving 2 bases unmatched. The germline V gene encodes CDR1 MNHEY and CDR2 SVGAGI. This CDR3 is 15 amino acids long. CDR3 sequence reads: CASSYAGLAGDEQYF. The DNA of the CDR3 is TGTGCCAGCAGTTACGCGGGACTAGCGGGGGACGAGCAGTACTTC.

This sequence joins TRBV21-1 and TRBJ1-1. TRBV21-1 is assigned pseudogene status. The CDR3 has 16 residues. In DNA form, the CDR3 reads TGTGCCAGCAGGTCCGGACGGCGGACTTTGAACACTGAAGCTTTCTTT. Protein: CASRSGRRTLNTEAFF.

This clone showed up just once. In DNA form, the CDR3 reads TGTGCCAGCAGCTTCGCGGCAGGGCAGGAGACCCAGTACTTC. The encoded protein is CASSFAAGQETQYF. V usage is TRBV5-4 and J usage is TRBJ2-5, with a weak D call TRBD1 (5 bases). V was trimmed by 2 bases and J by 5 bases, leaving 13 bases between them. Germline loops: CDR1 SGHNT, CDR2 YYREEE (reference sequence). The CDR3 length is 14 residues.

This clone was seen a handful of times. The V call is TRBV6-1, the J call TRBJ2-5; TRBD2 agrees at 7 bases. Germline-derived CDR1 and CDR2 are MNHNS and SASEGT. This CDR3 spans 14 amino acids. The trim removed 3 bases at V and 13 bases at J, leaving 14 bases unmatched. Here the CDR3 reads CASSDSASGAPPYF. CDR3 nucleotide sequence: TGTGCCAGCAGTGATTCCGCTAGCGGAGCCCCTCCGTACTTC.